A selection of T cell receptor beta chains follows, all from one sample in a study of blood T cell repertoires in COVID-19. Sequencing used immunoSEQ multiplex PCR; TCRdb keeps in-frame clones, though not all of them. The sample lists 250,000 or so clones; around 89% were seen once. The sequenced sample consisted of peripheral blood. All receptors come from a woman aged 60-75 years with COVID-19, enrolled during active disease. The CDR3 runs from the conserved cysteine through the conserved F or W. A D gene is named only where the DNA matches it firmly. Clone size appears in some rows only: once, few, many, or a class for an expanded clone.

>NA|TRBV7-2|TRBJ2-1|TRBD1
CASSLGQGIGEQFF
TGTGCCAGCAGCCTTGGACAGGGTATTGGTGAGCAGTTCTTC
>NA|TRBV29-1|TRBJ2-7|TRBD2
CSVEQTSGGAYEQYF
TGCAGCGTTGAACAAACTAGCGGGGGGGCCTACGAGCAGTACTTC
>NA|TRBV5-5|TRBJ2-5|NA
CASSLGGEHLETQYF
TGTGCCAGCAGCTTGGGAGGCGAGCATTTAGAGACCCAGTACTTC
>once|TRBV19|TRBJ2-1|NA
CASSINWSNEQFF
TGTGCCAGTAGTATAAACTGGTCGAATGAGCAGTTCTTC
>NA|TRBV7-2|TRBJ1-2|NA
CASYTEDGYTF
TGTGCCAGCTACACGGAGGATGGCTACACCTTC
>NA|TRBV10-3|TRBJ1-1|NA
CAISADYTEAFF
TGTGCCATCAGTGCTGACTACACTGAAGCTTTCTTT
>NA|TRBV27|TRBJ1-2|TRBD1
CASTTSDRGPYGYTF
TGTGCCAGCACAACCAGTGACAGGGGGCCCTATGGCTACACCTTC
>once|TRBV6-2/TRBV6-3|TRBJ1-1|NA
CASSSIERAGSFF
TGTGCCAGCAGTTCCATTGAGAGGGCGGGTTCTTTCTTT
>NA|TRBV6-5|TRBJ1-2|NA
CASRLSNNPDYGYTF
TGTGCCAGCAGGTTAAGTAATAACCCAGACTATGGCTACACCTTC
>NA|TRBV18|TRBJ2-3|TRBD2
CASSPPSSGGGTDTQYF
TGTGCCAGCTCACCCCCTTCTAGCGGGGGGGGCACAGATACGCAGTATTTT
>NA|TRBV6-5|TRBJ1-1|NA
CASTQDGRGLAEAFF
TGTGCCAGCACCCAGGATGGGCGGGGGTTAGCTGAAGCTTTCTTT
>NA|TRBV19|TRBJ1-5|NA
CASSGDRDIGQPQHF
TGTGCCAGTAGTGGGGACCGGGACATAGGTCAGCCCCAGCATTTT
>NA|TRBV27|TRBJ1-4|NA
CASRSGGRNEKLFF
TGTGCCAGCAGATCCGGTGGGAGGAATGAAAAACTGTTTTTT